The 32 T cell receptor beta chains below come from one sample, sequenced in a study of vaccination effects on CD4 cells after COVID-19. The assay was immunoSEQ multiplex PCR, and TCRdb's table has in-frame clones only and misses some. The data show more than 45,000 clones, 76% seen once. The culture ran for approximately 10 days, and then CD4+ T cells were isolated. These TCRs are of unknown antigen specificity. The source material was CD4+ T cells from PBMCs cultured without peptide, sampled before COVID-19 vaccination. These receptors were collected from a human donor who had a prior SARS-CoV-2 infection.

The sample holds one count of this clone. The J gene is TRBJ2-2, the V gene TRBV7-3; D uncertain. V shed 6 bases and J shed 0 bases, with 14 bases lying between them. Germline V lookup: CDR1 SGHTA, CDR2 FQGTGA. CDR3 length: 16 residues. The CDR3 bases are TGTGCCAGCAGATCTTACGCCGGATCGAACACCGGGGAGCTGTTTTTT. The encoded protein is CASRSYAGSNTGELFF. Complete variable domain (other parts from reference TRBV7-3 and TRBJ2-2): GAGVSQTPSNKVTEKGKYVELRCDPISGHTALYWYRQSLGQGPEFLIYFQGTGAADDSGLPNDRFFAVRPEGSVSTLKIQRTERGDSAVYLCASRSYAGSNTGELFFGEGSRLTVL.

The CDR3 nucleotides are TGTGCCAGCAGCCCCGACCGCCTAGCGGGAGGGGACAATGAGCAGTTCTTC. This codes for CASSPDRLAGGDNEQFF. The chain combines TRBV13 with TRBJ2-1, with 12 bases aligning to TRBD2. This CDR3 comprises 17 residues. J was trimmed by 5 bases and V by 5 bases; bases with no gene match: 10. Germline CDR1 is PRHDT and CDR2 is FYEKMQ (reference sequence).

The chain is built from TRBV7-3 and TRBJ2-1; 14 bases align to TRBD2. Trimming removed 5 bases from V and 12 bases from J; junction bases left unmatched: 6. This CDR3 has 14 amino acids. The V gene's germline CDR1 is SGHTA and CDR2 FQGTGA. The CDR3 nucleotides are TGTGCCAGCAGCCCGACTAGCGGGGGGGCCTGGCAGTTCTTC. Amino acid sequence: CASSPTSGGAWQFF.

This clone showed up just once. The gene calls are TRBV19 and TRBJ2-1; a possible D gene is TRBD1 (5 bases). Trimming removed 3 bases at V and 8 bases at J, with 11 bases between. The germline CDR1 and CDR2 sequences are LNHDA and SQIVND (reference sequence). The CDR3 is made up of 13 amino acids. The CDR3 sequence: CASSIIGVDEQFF. The CDR3 region has the DNA TGTGCCAGTAGTATCATAGGGGTAGATGAGCAGTTCTTC.

The chain links TRBV11-3 to TRBJ1-2; perhaps TRBD1 as D (5 bases). Germline V gene data show CDR1 as SGHNT and CDR2 as YENEEA. The CDR3 is 13 amino acids. Between the trimmed V and J ends, which lost 5 bases and 6 bases, there was a span of 13 bases. In nucleotides, the CDR3 is TGTGCCAGCAGCCTACGGGGCTTAGATGGCTACACCTTC. Translated: CASSLRGLDGYTF.

The V call is TRBV25-1, the J call TRBJ2-5; 8 bases match TRBD2. The CDR3 totals 13 residues. The germline CDR1 and CDR2 sequences are MGHDK and SYGVNS. CDR3 region: CACGGHGEETQYF. The CDR3 DNA is TGTGCTTGCGGGGGGCACGGGGAAGAGACCCAGTACTTC.

This clone has a handful of counts. V usage is TRBV18 and J usage is TRBJ2-2; D gene ambiguous. Trimming shortened V by 5 bases and J by 2 bases, and 12 bases separated the two germline ends. Germline CDR1 and CDR2: KGHSH and LQKENI. The CDR3 consists of 15 residues. Written as DNA, the CDR3 is TGTGCCAGCTCAGGGGTCAGATCCAACACCGGGGAGCTGTTTTTT. Its translation: CASSGVRSNTGELFF. Full variable domain (missing parts from reference TRBV18 and TRBJ2-2): NAGVMQNPRHLVRRRGQEARLRCSPMKGHSHVYWYRQLPEEGLKFMVYLQKENIIDESGMPKERFSAEFPKEGPSILRIQQVVRGDSAAYFCASSGVRSNTGELFFGEGSRLTVL.

The rearrangement uses TRBV4-1 and TRBJ2-7; 8 bases line up with TRBD2. CDR1 and CDR2 from the germline V gene are MGHRA and YSYEKL. The V segment lost 3 bases and the J segment 3 bases; nucleotides outside the gene matches: 10. This CDR3 has 16 amino acids. CDR3 in amino acids: CASSHDRTSRIYEQYF. As DNA, the CDR3 is TGCGCCAGCAGCCATGACAGGACTAGCAGAATCTACGAGCAGTACTTC.

V gene TRBV7-3 combines with J gene TRBJ1-5; 9 nucleotides align to TRBD1. Germline assignment: CDR1 SGHTA and CDR2 FQGTGA. This CDR3 has 14 residues. After removal of 4 bases from V and 5 bases from J, the junction contained 3 bases not matched to a gene. CDR3 nucleotide sequence: TGTGCCAGCAGCTGGGACAGGGATGATCAGCCCCAGCATTTT. Encoded protein: CASSWDRDDQPQHF.

The chain links TRBV19 to TRBJ1-1, with D unresolved. The CDR3 runs 14 residues. V lost 4 bases, J lost 0 bases, and 9 bases lay in between. Germline V gene sequence: CDR1 LNHDA, CDR2 SQIVND (reference sequence). The CDR3 sequence: CASSREIMNTEAFF. The CDR3 DNA sequence: TGTGCCAGTAGTAGGGAAATAATGAACACTGAAGCTTTCTTT.

V usage is TRBV3-1 (or the pseudogene TRBV3-2) and J usage is TRBJ2-7; perhaps TRBD1 as D (6 bases). Looked up from germline, CDR1 is LGHDT and CDR2 is YNNKEL (reference sequence). The CDR3 contains 15 residues. V lost 1 base and J lost 2, with 12 bases in between. The CDR3, as DNA: TGTGCCAGCAGCCAAGGCCCAGGACAGACCTACGAGCAGTACTTC. It encodes CASSQGPGQTYEQYF.

The genes are TRBV6-1 and TRBJ1-5, with 7 bases lining up with TRBD1. The V gene's germline CDR1 is MNHNS and CDR2 SASEGT. J lost 0 bases, V lost 4 bases, and 12 bases had no gene match. CDR3 length: 18 amino acids. CDR3 sequence reads: CASSGHRGWAYSNQPQHF. The CDR3 DNA follows: TGTGCCAGCAGTGGTCACAGGGGATGGGCTTATAGCAATCAGCCCCAGCATTTT.

This clone has just one count. The chain employs TRBV9 and TRBJ1-1, with 11 nucleotides matching TRBD1. The V gene end was trimmed by 4 bases and the J gene end by 4 bases; junction bases not matched to a gene: 9. This CDR3 contains 16 residues. Germline V gene data show CDR1 as SGDLS and CDR2 as YYNGEE. The CDR3 nucleotides are TGTGCCAGCAGCTCCGGACAGGGGGCGCGGGGCACTGAAGCTTTCTTT. Amino acid sequence: CASSSGQGARGTEAFF.

This chain links TRBV2 with TRBJ1-1; no firm D call. V dropped 6 bases and J dropped 9 bases, with 17 bases sitting between them. Germline values: CDR1 SNHLY, CDR2 FYNNEI. The CDR3 is 13 residues long. The CDR3 region has the DNA TGTGCCAGCAGAGCCGACTCCTCTGCCCAAGCTTTCTTT. This codes for CASRADSSAQAFF.

This clone was found a few times. The chain recombines TRBV12-2 with TRBJ1-5; the table's D call, TRBD1, has no DNA check behind it. TRBV12-2 is annotated as a pseudogene. The CDR3 contains 14 residues. CDR3 sequence reads: CASRTRQGCQPQHF. DNA of the CDR3: TGTGCAAGTCGCACCCGACAGGGTTGTCAGCCCCAGCATTTT.

The chain employs TRBV11-3 and TRBJ2-1, with D possibly TRBD2 on 6 matching bases. The V gene's germline CDR1 is SGHNT and CDR2 YENEEA. V lost 1 base and J lost 8, with 15 bases in between. This CDR3 contains 15 residues. The CDR3: CASSLGEEGVHEQFF. The CDR3 DNA reads as TGTGCCAGCAGCTTAGGGGAGGAGGGTGTCCATGAGCAGTTCTTC.

This clone was detected a few times. The CDR3 is CASSLEGQGYNSPLHF. The CDR3 bases are TGTGCCAGCAGCTTAGAGGGGCAGGGATATAATTCACCCCTCCACTTT. The rearrangement uses TRBV13 and TRBJ1-6; possible D gene TRBD1, 5 bases. Germline values: CDR1 PRHDT, CDR2 FYEKMQ (reference sequence). There are 16 residues in the CDR3. The V gene lost 1 base and the J gene lost 4 bases, with 11 bases spanning the gap.

This clone was detected only a few times. The V gene is TRBV6-1, the J gene TRBJ1-5; D remains ambiguous. Germline assignment: CDR1 MNHNS and CDR2 SASEGT. V was pared by 3 bases and J by 3 bases, with 12 bases between. The CDR3 length is 15 residues. The CDR3 DNA reads TGTGCCAGCAGTGAGGAGACACTGCCCAATCAGCCCCAGCATTTT. Its translation is CASSEETLPNQPQHF.

The V gene is TRBV11-3, the J gene TRBJ1-1; 9 bases line up with TRBD1. This CDR3 comprises 18 residues. V shed 7 bases, J shed 1 base, and the junction held 16 bases outside the gene matches. Germline loops: CDR1 SGHNT, CDR2 YENEEA. CDR3 bases: TGTGCCAGCATCTCCGATCGGACAGGGGTCCCCGAGAACACTGAAGCTTTCTTT. Its translation: CASISDRTGVPENTEAFF.

The gene calls are TRBV10-3 and TRBJ2-5; a possible D gene is TRBD2 (6 bases). Trimming took 7 bases from V and 2 from J, leaving 20 bases between them. The CDR3 is made up of 16 amino acids. The germline V gene has CDR1 ENHRY and CDR2 SYGVKD. Here the CDR3 reads CAINCFDAGQQETQYF. The CDR3 bases are TGTGCCATCAACTGTTTTGATGCGGGGCAACAAGAGACCCAGTACTTC.

The chain links TRBV5-1 to TRBJ2-6; weak D call: TRBD1 (5 bases). Trimming left V 4 bases short and J 1 base short, with 18 bases between. The CDR3 extends over 18 amino acids. Germline assignment: CDR1 SGHRS and CDR2 YFSETQ. The CDR3 bases are TGCGCCAGCAGCGTCAGGGCAATGATGGGATCTGGGGCCAACGTCCTGACTTTC. Residues: CASSVRAMMGSGANVLTF. Full variable domain (missing parts from reference TRBV5-1 and TRBJ2-6): KAGVTQTPRYLIKTRGQQVTLSCSPISGHRSVSWYQQTPGQGLQFLFEYFSETQRNKGNFPGRFSGRQFSNSRSEMNVSTLELGDSALYLCASSVRAMMGSGANVLTFGAGSRLTVL.

The chain has TRBV9 and TRBJ1-3; 7 nucleotides align to TRBD1. From germline, CDR1 is SGDLS and CDR2 YYNGEE. The junction had 4 bases not matched to a gene; V was cut back by 4 bases and J by 0 bases. CDR3 size: 15 residues. CDR3 sequence reads: CASSFDRVSGNTIYF. The CDR3 DNA is TGTGCCAGCAGCTTCGACAGGGTCTCTGGAAACACCATATATTTT.

The rearrangement uses TRBV11-3 and TRBJ1-2; D may be TRBD1 (6 bases). Deletions cut 5 bases from V and 8 bases from J, with 18 bases between. The CDR3 has 14 amino acids. The germline V gene encodes CDR1 SGHNT and CDR2 YENEEA. The CDR3 nucleotides are TGTGCCAGCAGCCAAATTGCAGGGGTGGGCGGCTACACCTTC. This gives the protein CASSQIAGVGGYTF.

Here the CDR3 reads CATSINPGRGGEQYF. The CDR3 region has the DNA TGTGCCACCAGCATCAACCCGGGCAGGGGGGGCGAGCAGTACTTC. The chain links TRBV15 to TRBJ2-7, with D perhaps given as TRBD1 or TRBD2 (7 bases each). The germline CDR1 and CDR2 sequences are LNHNV and YYDKDF (reference sequence). The CDR3 spans 15 residues. V was cut by 4 bases and J by 6 bases, with 19 bases left in between. The variable domain in full, completed from reference TRBV15 and TRBJ2-7, reads DAMVIQNPRYQVTQFGKPVTLSCSQTLNHNVMYWYQQKSSQAPKLLFHYYDKDFNNEADTPDNFQSRRPNTSFCFLDIRSPGLGDTAMYLCATSINPGRGGEQYFGPGTRLTVT.

This chain connects TRBV7-9 to TRBJ2-1, with TRBD2 identical over 10 bases. The ends lost 3 bases at V and 0 bases at J; junction bases unmatched: 5. Germline lookup yields CDR1 SEHNR and CDR2 FQNEAQ (reference sequence). CDR3 size: 17 residues. CDR3 loop: CASSLGGTSASYNEQFF. CDR3 nucleotide sequence: TGTGCCAGCAGCTTGGGCGGGACTAGCGCCTCCTACAATGAGCAGTTCTTC.

The chain uses TRBV4-2 and TRBJ2-7; D is undetermined. Germline V gene data show CDR1 as LGHNA and CDR2 as YNFKEQ. The CDR3 consists of 15 residues. Trimming pared 0 bases from V and 3 bases from J, leaving 12 bases between. This chain's CDR3 is CASSQDRSGYYEQYF. DNA for the CDR3: TGTGCCAGCAGCCAAGATAGGTCTGGATACTACGAGCAGTACTTC.

The chain joins TRBV19 to TRBJ1-1, with D unresolved. V was cut by 3 bases and J by 0 bases, with 5 bases left in between. CDR3 size: 13 residues. Germline CDR1 reads LNHDA; CDR2 reads SQIVND (reference sequence). CDR3 DNA: TGTGCCAGTAGTATGGCGTTGAACACTGAAGCTTTCTTT. It encodes CASSMALNTEAFF.

The chain combines TRBV10-3 with TRBJ2-5, with 8 nucleotides matching TRBD1. J gave up 4 bases and V 10 bases, and 5 bases lay outside the gene matches. Germline V CDR1 and CDR2: ENHRY, SYGVKD. CDR3 length: 12 amino acids. This CDR3 is CASSGGAETQYF. The CDR3 DNA sequence: TGTGCCAGCTCAGGGGGCGCAGAGACCCAGTACTTC.

The rearrangement joins TRBV11-3 to TRBJ2-1; TRBD2 matches at 9 bases. Germline V gives CDR1 SGHNT, CDR2 YENEEA. The CDR3 is 15 residues long. The V gene end was trimmed by 4 bases and the J gene end by 2 bases; junction bases not matched to a gene: 3. CDR3 in DNA: TGTGCCAGCAGCTCTAGCGGGAATCCCTACAATGAGCAGTTCTTC. The encoded protein is CASSSSGNPYNEQFF.

The chain carries TRBV7-9 and TRBJ2-7; TRBD1 aligns across 9 bases. V lost 1 base, J lost 3 bases, and 1 base stayed unmatched. CDR1 SEHNR and CDR2 FQNEAQ come from the germline V gene (reference sequence). The CDR3 is 14 amino acids. For the CDR3, the DNA is TGTGCCAGCAGCTTAGTGGGACAGGGCTACGAGCAGTACTTC. Translating gives CASSLVGQGYEQYF.

A few counts support this clone. The rearrangement uses TRBV5-1 and TRBJ1-3; D is undetermined. From germline, CDR1 is SGHRS and CDR2 YFSETQ. V gave up 7 bases and J gave up 4 bases, with 15 bases separating them. The CDR3 totals 14 residues. CDR3 sequence reads: CASALGWTGNTIYF. The CDR3, as DNA: TGCGCCAGCGCCCTCGGCTGGACCGGAAACACCATATATTTT.

This chain joins TRBV24-1 and TRBJ2-7; 9 bases match TRBD1. V lost 2 bases, J lost 2 bases, and 9 bases stayed unmatched. Germline lookup yields CDR1 KGHDR and CDR2 SFDVKD. The CDR3 sequence is 17 residues long. CDR3 protein: CATSDWKQGARTYEQYF. Written as DNA, the CDR3 is TGTGCCACCAGTGATTGGAAACAGGGGGCTAGAACCTACGAGCAGTACTTC.